These 25 T cell receptor beta chains came from one sample sequenced in a study of T cell repertoires in cytomegalovirus infection. TCRdb reanalysed the reads using MiXCR and keeps one entry per CDR3 protein. The sample includes 500,000 to 600,000 distinct CDR3 sequences, approximately 16% of them seen just once. The sequenced sample was CD8+ T cells from PBMCs. The receptor source for this set is a human donor in good health (CMV status not recorded). Some clones in this sample may be carry-over from other donors' samples.

This clonotype has more than one count but fewer than ten. V is TRBV6-6 and J is TRBJ1-2; D is uncertain. Deletions cut 6 bases from V and 4 bases from J, with 15 bases between. Germline V gives CDR1 MNHNY, CDR2 SVGAGI (reference sequence). The CDR3 is made up of 14 amino acids. The CDR3 DNA reads as TGTGCCAGCAGCCCGGATTTTTCTCTCTATGGCTACACCTTC. This translates into CASSPDFSLYGYTF.

In its sample, this clonotype was seen many times. V usage is TRBV5-6 and J usage is TRBJ2-5; possible D gene TRBD2, 6 bases. The CDR3 loop spans 16 amino acids. Trimming left V 4 bases short and J 1 base short, with 17 bases between. CDR1 and CDR2 (germline): SGHDT, YYEEEE. CDR3 DNA: TGTGCCAGCAGCCATCTTTTGGAGGGAATCCAAGAGACCCAGTACTTC. Residues: CASSHLLEGIQETQYF.

Note on this clonotype: A read error is likely, as this CDR3 ends without the conserved phenylalanine or tryptophan. V and J are TRBV24-1 and TRBJ2-3, with 9 bases lining up with TRBD2. This CDR3 comprises 18 residues. Germline V lookup: CDR1 KGHDR, CDR2 SFDVKD. Trimming cost V 0 bases and J 0 bases; bases outside gene matches: 6. This chain's CDR3 is CATSDLQYSGRSTDTQYY. CDR3 in DNA: TGTGCCACCAGTGATTTGCAGTATAGCGGGAGAAGCACAGATACGCAGTATTAT.

The sample holds many counts of this clonotype. The J gene is TRBJ1-5, the V gene TRBV19, with D unclear. CDR1 is LNHDA, CDR2 SQIVND, per germline (reference sequence). The V and J ends lost 8 bases and 6 bases respectively, with 11 bases between them. This CDR3 is built from 12 residues. DNA for the CDR3: TGTGCCAGTCATGGTTCCTCTCAGCCCCAGCATTTT. Protein: CASHGSSQPQHF.

This sequence joins TRBV7-9 and TRBJ2-7, with 8 bases fitting TRBD1. Losses at the gene ends were 5 bases for V and 0 bases for J; bases not matched to a gene: 9. The CDR3 covers 16 residues. CDR1 and CDR2 from the germline V gene are SEHNR and FQNEAQ (reference sequence). Written as DNA, the CDR3 is TGTGCCAGCAGCACCGGGACAGGTTGGAGCTCCTACGAGCAGTACTTC. Translating it yields CASSTGTGWSSYEQYF.

This clonotype has a count of ten or more. This sequence joins TRBV2 and TRBJ2-7, with D possibly TRBD2 on 5 matching bases. Deletions cut 2 bases from V and 6 bases from J, with 11 bases between. The germline V gene has CDR1 SNHLY and CDR2 FYNNEI. The CDR3 contains 13 residues. CDR3 amino acids: CASSEWLAREQYF. In DNA, the CDR3 is TGTGCCAGCAGTGAATGGCTAGCACGCGAGCAGTACTTC.

This clonotype was recorded at least ten times. The chain recombines TRBV7-9 with TRBJ2-2; D might be TRBD1 (5 bases). This CDR3 comprises 15 residues. The ends were cut back, 3 bases at V and 0 bases at J, with 8 bases in the middle. CDR1 and CDR2 from the germline V gene are SEHNR and FQNEAQ (reference sequence). The CDR3 nucleotides are TGTGCCAGCAGCTTGATACAGGCGAACACCGGGGAGCTGTTTTTT. This translates into CASSLIQANTGELFF.

This clonotype was seen ten or more times. The V gene is TRBV7-2, the J gene TRBJ2-7; 7 bases fit TRBD2. Trimming cost V 5 bases and J 3 bases; bases outside gene matches: 7. The CDR3 runs 14 residues. Germline assignment: CDR1 SGHTA and CDR2 FQGNSA. CDR3 sequence (DNA): TGTGCCAGCAGCCCCAGCGGGACTTTCTACGAGCAGTACTTC. As protein: CASSPSGTFYEQYF.

This clonotype was counted many times. This chain links TRBV28 with TRBJ2-1, with D uncertain. With 5 bases removed from V and 7 bases from J, the gap between germline ends came to 9 bases. The CDR3 runs 12 residues. The V gene's germline CDR1 is MDHEN and CDR2 SYDVKM. The CDR3 nucleotides read TGTGCCAGCAGTCCCGCGAGAAATGAGCAGTTCTTC. Encoded protein: CASSPARNEQFF.

V usage is TRBV9 and J usage is TRBJ1-1; 7 nucleotides match TRBD1. The CDR3 length is 15 residues. Losses at the gene ends were 0 bases for V and 5 bases for J; bases not matched to a gene: 7. Germline V gene lookup returns CDR1 SGDLS and CDR2 YYNGEE. This CDR3 is CASSVVARGDTEAFF. The CDR3 DNA is TGTGCCAGCAGCGTAGTAGCCAGGGGGGATACTGAAGCTTTCTTT.

In this sample, this clonotype turned up a few times. V is TRBV2 and J is TRBJ1-2, with TRBD1 matching over 9 bases. This CDR3 spans 16 amino acids. CDR1 and CDR2 (germline): SNHLY, FYNNEI. V trimming: 4 bases; J trimming: 2 bases; junction bases outside the gene matches: 8. As DNA, the CDR3 is TGTGCCAGCAGTGGAGCTTACAGGGGGCTCAACTATGGCTACACCTTC. Translating it yields CASSGAYRGLNYGYTF.

This clonotype has at least ten counts. The chain uses TRBV12-3 or TRBV12-4 and TRBJ1-1, with D possibly being TRBD1 (6 bases). There are 16 residues in the CDR3. The germline V and J ends were trimmed by 4 bases and 1 base, with 16 bases remaining between them. CDR3 coding DNA: TGTGCCAGCAGTTCCTCCGGGGGGCAAACGAACACTGAAGCTTTCTTT. As protein: CASSSSGGQTNTEAFF.

This clonotype was seen only a few times. The chain employs TRBV9 and TRBJ1-1; D is uncertain. Germline-derived CDR1 and CDR2 are SGDLS and YYNGEE. This CDR3 has 15 residues. Trimming cost V 3 bases and J 1 base, with 13 bases left between them. Here the CDR3 reads CASSALRSGNTEAFF. The DNA for the CDR3 is TGTGCCAGCAGCGCCCTTAGGTCAGGGAACACTGAAGCTTTCTTT.

This clonotype was seen only a few times. The chain combines TRBV14 with TRBJ2-3; D unclear. V was pared by 3 bases and J by 0 bases, with 7 bases between. This CDR3 is built from 14 residues. The germline V gene has CDR1 SGHDN and CDR2 FVKESK. CDR3 DNA: TGTGCCAGCAGCCACCGGTGGAGCACAGATACGCAGTATTTT. It translates to CASSHRWSTDTQYF.

There are many counts of this clonotype. This chain uses TRBV12-3 or TRBV12-4 with TRBJ1-3; 8 bases match TRBD1. V gave up 5 bases and J gave up 0 bases; unmatched junction bases: 6. This CDR3 has 16 residues. CDR3 residues: CASSIRTGFSGNTIYF. CDR3 nucleotide sequence: TGTGCCAGCAGTATTCGGACAGGGTTCTCTGGAAACACCATATATTTT.

V gene TRBV13 combines with J gene TRBJ2-2; 8 positions agree with TRBD1. The germline CDR1 and CDR2 sequences are PRHDT and FYEKMQ (reference sequence). The CDR3 loop spans 16 amino acids. Germline trimming cut 5 bases from V and 2 bases from J; bases unmatched to any gene: 7. CDR3 region: CASSGQGTGNTGELFF. The CDR3 DNA reads as TGTGCCAGCAGCGGTCAAGGGACAGGTAACACCGGGGAGCTGTTTTTT.

In this sample, this clonotype turned up many times. This sequence joins TRBV12-3 or TRBV12-4 and TRBJ2-2, with unresolved D. Trimming removed 7 bases from V and 7 bases from J, with 19 bases in between. CDR3 length: 15 residues. CDR3 protein: CASTNLLPSYGELFF. Written as DNA, the CDR3 is TGTGCCAGCACCAATTTACTACCGAGCTACGGGGAGCTGTTTTTT.

The chain joins TRBV23-1 to TRBJ1-2; D not resolved. TRBV23-1 is flagged as an ORF with uncertain function. The CDR3 covers 15 residues. V lost 0 bases to trimming and J lost 5 bases, with 13 bases between them. In DNA, the CDR3 is TGCGCCAGCAGTCAATCCAGCAGGCTCCGGTATGGCTACACCTTC. Protein sequence: CASSQSSRLRYGYTF.

The V gene is TRBV14, the J gene TRBJ2-1; 9 nucleotides agree with TRBD1. V trimming: 4 bases; J trimming: 10 bases; junction bases outside the gene matches: 17. CDR3 length: 17 residues. CDR1 and CDR2 (germline): SGHDN, FVKESK. This chain's CDR3 is CASSPTFRDREFGEQFF. CDR3 in DNA: TGTGCCAGCAGCCCCACCTTCCGGGACAGGGAATTCGGGGAGCAGTTCTTC.

The chain combines TRBV14 with TRBJ2-5; D call uncertain. In germline, CDR1 is SGHDN, CDR2 FVKESK. This CDR3 is 15 amino acids long. V lost 1 base and J lost 5, with 14 bases in between. The CDR3 reads CASSQGTVTWETQYF. The CDR3 DNA sequence: TGTGCCAGCAGCCAAGGCACAGTGACTTGGGAGACCCAGTACTTC. Supplemented by reference TRBV14 and TRBJ2-5, the full variable domain reads EAGVTQFPSHSVIEKGQTVTLRCDPISGHDNLYWYRRVMGKEIKFLLHFVKESKQDESGMPNNRFLAERTGGTYSTLKVQPAELEDSGVYFCASSQGTVTWETQYFGPGTRLLVL.

This clonotype was seen a handful of times. This rearrangement joins TRBV12-5 to TRBJ1-2; tentative D call: TRBD1 (6 bases). Between the trimmed V and J ends, which lost 1 base and 0 bases, there was a span of 9 bases. This CDR3 region has 15 residues. The V gene's germline CDR1 is LGHNT and CDR2 FRNRAP. Written as DNA, the CDR3 is TGTGCTAGTGGTTTGGCAGGGGAGTCTAACTATGGCTACACCTTC. Protein: CASGLAGESNYGYTF.

This clonotype has ten or more counts. CDR3 residues: CASSLGGPNTEAFF. CDR3 bases: TGTGCCAGCAGCTTAGGGGGACCCAACACTGAAGCTTTCTTT. This chain uses TRBV7-3 with TRBJ1-1, with a weak D call TRBD1 (5 bases). The CDR3 spans 14 residues. Trimming stripped 2 bases from V and 2 bases from J, with 9 bases between. The V gene's germline CDR1 is SGHTA and CDR2 FQGTGA.

The rearrangement links TRBV18 to TRBJ1-2; D is undetermined. Germline CDR1 is KGHSH and CDR2 is LQKENI. This CDR3 region has 14 residues. Trimming stripped 0 bases from V and 2 bases from J, with 7 bases between. CDR3 loop: CASSPPLGNYGYTF. Written as DNA, the CDR3 is TGTGCCAGCTCACCACCGTTGGGAAACTATGGCTACACCTTC.

This clonotype came up many times. The chain combines TRBV6-5 with TRBJ2-1, with D perhaps TRBD1 or TRBD2 (5 bases each). Per the germline V gene, CDR1 is MNHEY and CDR2 is SVGAGI. This CDR3 is 17 amino acids long. The ends were cut back, 0 bases at V and 5 bases at J, with 17 bases in the middle. The chain's CDR3 is CASSYSVGESGHNEQFF. DNA of the CDR3: TGTGCCAGCAGTTACTCCGTGGGGGAGTCGGGTCACAATGAGCAGTTCTTC.

This clonotype was picked up a small number of times. This rearrangement joins TRBV7-8 to TRBJ1-5; D gene uncertain. The CDR3 is 16 amino acids. The germline V gene encodes CDR1 SGHVS and CDR2 FQNEAQ. The ends were cut back, 3 bases at V and 2 bases at J, with 14 bases in the middle. CDR3 region: CASSFTRGSGNQPQHF. Here the CDR3 DNA reads TGTGCCAGCAGCTTTACCCGAGGGTCCGGCAATCAGCCCCAGCATTTT.